Listed below are T cell receptor beta chains from one sample, sequenced in a study of graft-versus-host responses after intestinal transplantation. The assay was immunoSEQ multiplex PCR, and TCRdb's table has in-frame clones only and misses some. The table records roughly 90,000 clones, less than 90% of them present only once. The antigens these receptors bind are not known. Sequencing used unstimulated CD4+ T cells sorted from spleen or lymph node cells, obtained before transplant. The receptor source for this set is a human donor who was the organ donor for an intestinal transplant. The CDR3 runs from the conserved cysteine through the conserved F or W. Fields, in order: D gene, J gene, clone size, V gene, CDR3 protein, CDR3 DNA. A D gene is named only where the DNA matches it firmly. A row's size may be missing; if present it is once, few, many or a size class.

D: TRBD2
J: TRBJ2-3
size: -
V: TRBV7-6
CDR3: CASSSQPASSGGAFKLYF
DNA: TGTGCCAGCAGCTCCCAACCGGCCTCTAGCGGGGGGGCCTTTAAGCTGTATTTT

D: -
J: TRBJ1-3
size: -
V: TRBV4-3
CDR3: CASSQAVEQGWDGNTIYF
DNA: TGCGCCAGCAGCCAAGCTGTAGAACAGGGATGGGACGGAAACACCATATATTTT

D: TRBD1
J: TRBJ2-7
size: -
V: TRBV5-1
CDR3: CASSTRRSGTGLYEQYF
DNA: TGCGCCAGCAGCACCAGACGATCAGGGACAGGGCTCTACGAGCAGTACTTC

D: TRBD2
J: TRBJ2-2
size: -
V: TRBV7-3
CDR3: CASSESGMNTGELFF
DNA: TGTGCCAGCAGCGAAAGCGGGATGAACACCGGGGAGCTGTTTTTT

D: TRBD2
J: TRBJ2-1
size: -
V: TRBV7-2
CDR3: CASSLRGSTSGDNEQFF
DNA: TGTGCCAGCAGCTTAAGAGGATCCACTAGCGGGGACAATGAGCAGTTCTTC

D: -
J: TRBJ2-1
size: once
V: TRBV4-3
CDR3: CASSQDQEFRGREQFF
DNA: TGCGCCAGCAGCCAAGATCAAGAGTTTCGAGGTCGTGAGCAGTTCTTC

D: -
J: TRBJ1-2
size: -
V: TRBV14
CDR3: CASSQGLGEPAGYTF
DNA: TGTGCCAGCAGCCAAGGCCTAGGGGAACCTGCCGGCTACACCTTC

D: TRBD1
J: TRBJ2-5
size: -
V: TRBV5-1
CDR3: CASSDGQGGGRETQYF
DNA: TGCGCCAGCAGCGACGGACAGGGTGGAGGAAGGGAGACCCAGTACTTC

D: TRBD2
J: TRBJ2-3
size: -
V: TRBV13
CDR3: CASSSSGTRGTDTQYF
DNA: TGTGCCAGCAGCTCCTCCGGGACTAGGGGCACAGATACGCAGTATTTT

D: -
J: TRBJ1-6
size: -
V: TRBV5-1
CDR3: CASSLGGNNSPLHF
DNA: TGCGCCAGCAGCCTGGGGGGCAATAATTCACCCCTCCACTTT

D: TRBD2
J: TRBJ2-7
size: -
V: TRBV19
CDR3: CASRYAGTSGYEQYF
DNA: TGTGCCAGTAGATACGCCGGGACTAGCGGCTACGAGCAGTACTTC

D: -
J: TRBJ2-4
size: -
V: TRBV11-2
CDR3: CASSQTGGGGNIQYF
DNA: TGTGCCAGCAGCCAAACGGGCGGAGGTGGAAACATTCAGTACTTC

D: -
J: TRBJ1-1
size: -
V: TRBV7-6
CDR3: CASSLDGVYLGTEAFF
DNA: TGTGCCAGCAGCCTGGACGGGGTTTACCTCGGCACTGAAGCTTTCTTT

D: -
J: TRBJ2-2
size: -
V: TRBV11-3
CDR3: CASSLVAGLNTGELFF
DNA: TGTGCCAGCAGCTTAGTGGCGGGGCTTAACACCGGGGAGCTGTTTTTT

D: -
J: TRBJ2-5
size: -
V: TRBV11-3
CDR3: CASSLEIGETQYF
DNA: TGTGCCAGCAGCTTGGAGATAGGAGAGACCCAGTACTTC

D: TRBD1
J: TRBJ1-5
size: -
V: TRBV6-5
CDR3: CASSTGQGPRQPQHF
DNA: TGTGCCAGCAGTACAGGACAGGGGCCCAGGCAGCCCCAGCATTTT

D: -
J: TRBJ2-5
size: -
V: TRBV7-2
CDR3: CASSRSGGPRETQYF
DNA: TGTGCCAGCAGCCGCAGTGGCGGGCCCCGAGAGACCCAGTACTTC

D: -
J: TRBJ2-3
size: -
V: TRBV5-1
CDR3: CASSLEGPGGDSLTDTQYF
DNA: TGCGCCAGCAGCTTGGAGGGTCCGGGAGGGGACAGCCTCACAGATACGCAGTATTTT

D: -
J: TRBJ1-6
size: -
V: TRBV11-3
CDR3: CASSLTAFLNSPLHF
DNA: TGTGCCAGCAGCTTGACAGCTTTTCTTAATTCACCCCTCCACTTT

D: -
J: TRBJ2-1
size: -
V: TRBV7-2
CDR3: CASSSKTVYNEQFF
DNA: TGTGCCAGCAGCTCGAAGACAGTTTACAATGAGCAGTTCTTC

D: TRBD2
J: TRBJ2-1
size: -
V: TRBV9
CDR3: CASSVGGGEQFF
DNA: TGTGCCAGCAGCGTAGGCGGGGGTGAGCAGTTCTTC

D: TRBD1
J: TRBJ2-7
size: -
V: TRBV27
CDR3: CASSRYGTGLSEQYF
DNA: TGTGCCAGCAGTAGATATGGGACAGGCCTCTCTGAGCAGTACTTC

D: -
J: TRBJ2-4
size: -
V: TRBV5-1
CDR3: CASSLHAYQTSGRELQYF
DNA: TGCGCCAGCAGCTTGCACGCGTACCAGACCTCAGGAAGGGAGCTTCAGTACTTC

D: -
J: TRBJ2-7
size: once
V: TRBV11-3
CDR3: CASSLRGYEQYF
DNA: TGTGCCAGCAGCTTACGGGGGTACGAGCAGTACTTC

D: -
J: TRBJ2-1
size: -
V: TRBV14
CDR3: CASSPRTTGSYNEQFF
DNA: TGTGCCAGCAGCCCGCGGACAACCGGCTCCTACAATGAGCAGTTCTTC

D: -
J: TRBJ1-2
size: -
V: TRBV30
CDR3: CAWSPTGPNYGYTF
DNA: TGTGCCTGGAGTCCAACAGGCCCTAACTATGGCTACACCTTC